What follows are 14 T cell receptor beta chains derived from one specimen sequenced in a study of response to subunit inactivated influenza vaccine. TCRdb reanalysed the RT-PCR reads using MiXCR and keeps one entry per CDR3 protein. Here the sample spans about 570,000 distinct CDR3 sequences, 10% to 12% being singletons. The data also belong to a second study, concerning T cells expressing NK-cell markers. That work states: Libraries used 5'RACE template switching adding universal primer site and UMIs.

The sample was PBMCs from blood, taken on the day of vaccination. The receptors shown here come from a man aged 45-65 years who received an inactivated influenza vaccine.

This clonotype was observed a handful of times. V and J are TRBV7-2 and TRBJ2-3, with 14 bases matching TRBD2. The germline V gene has CDR1 SGHTA and CDR2 FQGNSA. With V trimmed by 5 bases and J by 5 bases, 6 bases remained unmatched. The CDR3 covers 16 residues. Here the CDR3 reads CASSTGLAGGQDTQYF. In DNA form, the CDR3 reads TGTGCCAGCAGCACCGGACTAGCGGGAGGACAAGATACGCAGTATTTT.

This clonotype was recorded at least ten times. The V gene is TRBV7-2, the J gene TRBJ2-2; D unresolved. The germline V and J ends were trimmed by 2 bases and 6 bases, with 7 bases remaining between them. This CDR3 has 13 residues. Germline CDR1 reads SGHTA; CDR2 reads FQGNSA. In DNA, the CDR3 is TGTGCCAGCAGCTTACTATATCCCGGGGAGCTGTTTTTT. Encoded protein: CASSLLYPGELFF.

This chain connects TRBV6-6 to TRBJ1-6; no reliable D call. Germline CDR1 and CDR2: MNHNY and SVGAGI (reference sequence). The CDR3 is made up of 11 amino acids. V was cut by 10 bases and J by 6 bases, with 7 bases left in between. The CDR3 DNA follows: TGTGCCACCGGAGTTAATTCACCCCTCCACTTT. The encoded protein is CATGVNSPLHF.

The table lists this clonotype with a few counts. The chain uses TRBV5-1 and TRBJ2-5; tentative D call: TRBD1 (5 bases). V lost 4 bases to trimming and J lost 5 bases, with 24 bases between them. The germline gives CDR1 SGHRS, CDR2 YFSETQ. CDR3 length: 17 amino acids. The CDR3 here is CASSQGATRLNRETQYF. The CDR3, as DNA: TGCGCCAGCAGCCAGGGTGCTACCCGGTTGAACCGCGAGACCCAGTACTTC.

The chain combines TRBV4-3 with TRBJ2-5, with 7 bases identical to TRBD1. Trimming cost V 2 bases and J 5 bases; bases outside gene matches: 8. Germline CDR1 LGHNA, CDR2 YSLEER. There are 15 residues in the CDR3. Written as DNA, the CDR3 is TGCGCCAGCAGCCAACAATTTGGGACAGCCGAGACCCAGTACTTC. As protein: CASSQQFGTAETQYF.

The chain couples TRBV2 to TRBJ2-7; D is unclear. V lost 5 bases to trimming and J lost 1 base, with 12 bases between them. This CDR3 has 14 residues. Germline CDR1 SNHLY, CDR2 FYNNEI. In nucleotides, the CDR3 is TGTGCCAGCAGTTTTCTAGACATTTCCTACGAGCAGTACTTC. This codes for CASSFLDISYEQYF.

This clonotype was observed a handful of times. The chain employs TRBV12-3 or TRBV12-4 and TRBJ2-1; 8 bases map to TRBD1. The CDR3 has 14 residues. V gave up 7 bases and J gave up 5 bases; unmatched junction bases: 7. The CDR3 sequence: CASTADRDNNEQFF. CDR3 nucleotide sequence: TGTGCCAGCACCGCGGACAGGGACAACAATGAGCAGTTCTTC.

The rearrangement joins TRBV10-3 to TRBJ2-2; tentatively, D is TRBD1 or TRBD2 (6 bases each). CDR3 length equals 15 residues. V was clipped by 5 bases and J by 2 bases, with 12 bases between them. Germline V lookup: CDR1 ENHRY, CDR2 SYGVKD. The CDR3 nucleotides read TGTGCCATCAGTCGAGAGGGGGGCAACACCGGGGAGCTGTTTTTT. This gives the protein CAISREGGNTGELFF.

This clonotype was counted between two and nine times. The chain recombines TRBV4-3 with TRBJ2-2; unclear D gene. CDR3 length: 15 amino acids. V lost 0 bases and J 6 bases, leaving 11 bases between the germline ends. Per the germline V gene, CDR1 is LGHNA and CDR2 is YSLEER. For the CDR3, the DNA is TGCGCCAGCAGCCAAGATCCACCTACGTCCGGGGAGCTGTTTTTT. Amino acids: CASSQDPPTSGELFF.

V is TRBV12-3 or TRBV12-4 and J is TRBJ2-3; D ambiguous. The V and J ends lost 5 bases and 0 bases respectively, with 12 bases between them. The CDR3 is 15 residues long. The CDR3 spells CASSPSELSTDTQYF. CDR3 nucleotide sequence: TGTGCCAGCAGTCCTTCGGAGCTAAGCACAGATACGCAGTATTTT.

This clonotype has just a few counts. V is TRBV5-1 and J is TRBJ1-1; a weak D match, TRBD1 (6 bases). Trimming left V 4 bases short and J 2 bases short, with 12 bases between. Germline CDR1 is SGHRS and CDR2 is YFSETQ. This CDR3 region has 14 residues. CDR3 in DNA: TGCGCCAGCAGCCCGGGGGGCGTTAACACTGAAGCTTTCTTT. This translates into CASSPGGVNTEAFF.

The chain has TRBV3-1 and TRBJ2-2; 11 bases fit TRBD2. The CDR3 runs to 16 residues. CDR1 LGHDT and CDR2 YNNKEL come from the germline V gene (reference sequence). Losses at the gene ends were 3 bases for V and 3 bases for J; bases not matched to a gene: 3. The CDR3 coding sequence is TGTGCCAGCAGCCAGGGGACTAGCGGTTACACCGGGGAGCTGTTTTTT. Protein: CASSQGTSGYTGELFF.

This chain joins TRBV4-1 and TRBJ1-5; D is unresolved. Trimming pared 1 base from V and 3 bases from J, leaving 7 bases between. The CDR3 loop spans 14 amino acids. Germline lookup yields CDR1 MGHRA and CDR2 YSYEKL. The CDR3 reads CASSQVRTNQPQHF. CDR3 sequence (DNA): TGCGCCAGCAGCCAAGTAAGGACCAATCAGCCCCAGCATTTT.

The DNA for the CDR3 is TGTGCCAGCAGTGAAGGGGACGAGACCCAGTACTTC. It translates to CASSEGDETQYF. The chain carries TRBV2 and TRBJ2-5; either TRBD1 or TRBD2 may fit D (5 bases each). CDR3 length: 12 residues. Germline V gene sequence: CDR1 SNHLY, CDR2 FYNNEI. V lost 1 base and J lost 5, with 5 bases in between. Variable domain in full (rest from reference TRBV2 and TRBJ2-5): EPEVTQTPSHQVTQMGQEVILRCVPISNHLYFYWYRQILGQKVEFLVSFYNNEISEKSEIFDDQFSVERPDGSNFTLKIRSTKLEDSAMYFCASSEGDETQYFGPGTRLLVL.